This T cell receptor (beta chain) was captured by sequencing in a study of cytomegalovirus exposure and HLA in healthy donors. A multiplex PCR was run with 60 Vbeta primers and 13 Jbeta primers. The protocol was immunoSEQ multiplex PCR, while the TCRdb copy is restricted to in-frame clones and leaves out a portion. The sample consists of 90,000 to 100,000 clones, approximately 76% of them appearing once. The ends lost 3 bases at V and 2 bases at J; junction bases unmatched: 7. The CDR3 spans 18 residues. Per germline, CDR1 SGHDT and CDR2 YYEEEE. The V and J genes are TRBV5-6 and TRBJ2-3; 15 bases agree with TRBD2. The material sequenced was PBMCs. The origin of this receptor is a man aged 40-55 years in good health and CMV-seronegative. CDR3 sequence (DNA): TGTGCCAGCAGCTGGGGACTAGCGGGGGGTCACGACACAGATACGCAGTATTTT. As protein: CASSWGLAGGHDTDTQYF.